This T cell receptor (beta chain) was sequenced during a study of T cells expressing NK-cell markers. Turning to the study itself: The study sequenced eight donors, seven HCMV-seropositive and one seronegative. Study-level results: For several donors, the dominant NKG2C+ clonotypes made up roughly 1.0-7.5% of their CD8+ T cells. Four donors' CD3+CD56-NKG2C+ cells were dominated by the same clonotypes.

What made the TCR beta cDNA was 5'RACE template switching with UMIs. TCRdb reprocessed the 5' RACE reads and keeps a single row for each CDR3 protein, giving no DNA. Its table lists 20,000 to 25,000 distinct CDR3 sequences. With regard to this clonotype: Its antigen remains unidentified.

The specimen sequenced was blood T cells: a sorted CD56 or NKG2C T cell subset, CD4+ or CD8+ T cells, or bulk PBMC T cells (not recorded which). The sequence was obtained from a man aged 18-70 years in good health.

CDR3 residues: CSVELAGAHIESTDTQYF. The chain joins TRBV29-1 to TRBJ2-3; TCRdb's assignment of TRBD2 cannot be checked, as there is no DNA. Per the germline V gene, CDR1 is SQVTM and CDR2 is ANQGSEA. The CDR3 is 18 amino acids.